The 15 T cell receptor beta chains listed next were all sequenced from one sample in a study of blood T cell repertoires in COVID-19. The method was immunoSEQ multiplex PCR; TCRdb's version includes in-frame clones alone and lacks a portion of them. The sample holds about 170,000 clones; 70% to 90% are singletons and the top ten take roughly 9.7%. Source material: peripheral blood. These receptors came from a woman aged 55-69 years with COVID-19, enrolled during active disease.

V usage is TRBV6-5 and J usage is TRBJ1-1; 7 bases agree with TRBD1. This CDR3 contains 14 residues. Germline V gene lookup returns CDR1 MNHEY and CDR2 SVGAGI. The V and J ends lost 5 bases and 3 bases, in that order; junction bases with no gene match: 6. CDR3 amino acids: CASSTGDSYTEAFF. In DNA, the CDR3 is TGTGCCAGCAGTACAGGGGACAGTTACACTGAAGCTTTCTTT.

This chain uses TRBV10-3 with TRBJ1-1; no clear D. CDR1 is ENHRY, CDR2 SYGVKD, per germline. Trimming left V 4 bases short and J 4 bases short, with 10 bases between. The CDR3 is made up of 13 amino acids. CDR3 DNA sequence: TGTGCCATCAGTGTGTTAGGGAGCACTGAAGCTTTCTTT. This translates into CAISVLGSTEAFF.

The chain employs TRBV4-3 and TRBJ1-2, with TRBD1 matching 12 bases. This CDR3 contains 17 residues. Germline CDR1 LGHNA, CDR2 YSLEER. V dropped 4 bases and J dropped 2; count of bases not matched to a gene: 8. The CDR3 region has the DNA TGCGCCAGCAGCCCCCTGGGGGGACAGGGGGCGAACTATGGCTACACCTTC. Residues: CASSPLGGQGANYGYTF.

This chain joins TRBV6-6 and TRBJ1-3; D remains unclear. Germline CDR1 and CDR2: MNHNY and SVGAGI (reference sequence). V shed 8 bases and J shed 0 bases, with 11 bases lying between them. This CDR3 has 14 amino acids. In nucleotides, the CDR3 is TGTGCCAGCTTGGGCAGCCCCTCTGGAAACACCATATATTTT. Translation gives CASLGSPSGNTIYF.

The gene calls are TRBV28 and TRBJ1-1; 11 bases line up with TRBD1. Germline CDR1 is MDHEN and CDR2 is SYDVKM. This CDR3 has 15 residues. The V and J ends lost 5 bases and 4 bases, in that order; junction bases with no gene match: 6. CDR3 protein: CASSASGTGGTEAFF. CDR3 DNA sequence: TGTGCCAGCAGTGCCTCCGGGACAGGGGGCACTGAAGCTTTCTTT.

The V gene is TRBV4-2, the J gene TRBJ1-1; TRBD1 matches 9 bases. CDR3 size: 16 residues. The ends lost 6 bases at V and 6 bases at J; junction bases unmatched: 14. Germline V gene sequence: CDR1 LGHNA, CDR2 YNFKEQ. CDR3 region: CASSGTLGQGSPEAFF. The CDR3 coding sequence is TGTGCCAGCAGTGGGACCCTGGGACAGGGAAGCCCTGAAGCTTTCTTT.

This chain joins TRBV12-3 or TRBV12-4 and TRBJ1-5; unclear D gene. The V gene lost 6 bases and the J gene lost 5 bases, with 8 bases spanning the gap. The CDR3 is 12 residues long. Here the CDR3 DNA reads TGTGCCAGCAGCCTAAGTGATCAGCCCCAGCATTTT. Translating gives CASSLSDQPQHF.

The count of this clone is one. This chain connects TRBV24-1 to TRBJ2-7; 8 bases map to TRBD2. The junction had 6 bases not matched to a gene; V was cut back by 6 bases and J by 0 bases. Germline loops: CDR1 KGHDR, CDR2 SFDVKD. The CDR3 runs to 15 residues. Here the CDR3 DNA reads TGTGCCACCAGTTCGTCCGGGACTAGCTCCTACGAGCAGTACTTC. Its protein product is CATSSSGTSSYEQYF.

The chain recombines TRBV19 with TRBJ1-5, with D hard to call. Between the trimmed V and J ends, which lost 1 base and 4 bases, there was a span of 11 bases. The CDR3 extends over 15 amino acids. From germline, CDR1 is LNHDA and CDR2 SQIVND (reference sequence). CDR3 protein: CASSIGRLRNQPQHF. The CDR3 DNA reads TGTGCCAGTAGTATAGGTCGACTCAGAAATCAGCCCCAGCATTTT.

This sequence joins TRBV6-1 and TRBJ1-2; 7 nucleotides line up with TRBD1. CDR3 length: 15 amino acids. V dropped 0 bases and J dropped 4; count of bases not matched to a gene: 5. The V gene's germline CDR1 is MNHNS and CDR2 SASEGT. The CDR3 here is CASSEAQTGFYGYTF. CDR3 in DNA: TGTGCCAGCAGTGAAGCGCAGACAGGGTTCTATGGCTACACCTTC.

The genes are TRBV7-2 and TRBJ2-5; D is ambiguous. Germline values: CDR1 SGHTA, CDR2 FQGNSA. There are 13 residues in the CDR3. The germline V and J ends were trimmed by 6 bases and 3 bases, with 11 bases remaining between them. The CDR3, as DNA: TGTGCCAGCAGACCAGGCTCAAAAGAGACCCAGTACTTC. The encoded protein is CASRPGSKETQYF.

This chain connects TRBV7-2 to TRBJ2-2, with 12 bases fitting TRBD2. The CDR3 has 15 amino acids. CDR1 is SGHTA and CDR2 is FQGNSA in the germline V gene. J gave up 11 bases and V 2 bases, and 6 bases lay outside the gene matches. Here the CDR3 reads CASSLRLAGARELFF. The CDR3 nucleotides are TGTGCCAGCAGCTTACGACTAGCGGGGGCTCGCGAGCTGTTTTTT.

V and J are TRBV7-2 and TRBJ2-7; tentatively, D is TRBD2 (5 bases). This CDR3 has 15 amino acids. Germline loops: CDR1 SGHTA, CDR2 FQGNSA. Trimming took 5 bases from V and 0 from J, leaving 14 bases between them. The CDR3 spells CASSPELVHSYEQYF. Here the CDR3 DNA reads TGTGCCAGCAGCCCAGAACTAGTCCACTCCTACGAGCAGTACTTC.

Comment on this clone: Likely a read error: the CDR3 ends without its conserved phenylalanine or tryptophan. The chain joins TRBV2 to TRBJ1-2; TRBD1 is a possible D gene (6 bases). With the DNA end fitting TRBJ2-6 better, the J assignment may be wrong. The germline V gene has CDR1 SNHLY and CDR2 FYNNEI. This CDR3 is built from 12 residues. The CDR3 DNA reads TGTGCCAGCAGTCTCCGGGACAACCTTCTGACTTAC. It codes for CASSLRDNLLTY.

This chain joins TRBV30 and TRBJ1-1; maybe TRBD1 (6 bases). CDR1 GTSNPN and CDR2 SVGIG come from the germline V gene (reference sequence). The CDR3 runs to 11 residues. The V end was cut by 7 bases, the J end by 7 bases, with 13 bases between. CDR3 sequence reads: CASRGWDEAFF. The CDR3 region has the DNA TGTGCCTCCAGGGGATGGGATGAAGCTTTCTTT.